This T cell receptor beta chain stems from a study of blood T cell repertoires in COVID-19. Overall study context: Samples taken during acute and convalescent COVID-19 were collected in the United States, Italy and Spain. Sources were T cells, B-cell-depleted T cells, or PBMCs; the material itself was cDNA or gDNA.

How the authors handled the data: Amplification of reference gene primers provided the estimated nucleated cell counts. Data came from immunoSEQ multiplex PCR; TCRdb stores just in-frame clones and leaves some out. V and J calls and clone size are as listed in that table; D and trimming were resolved from the DNA. There are roughly 190,000 clones in the sample; approximately 86% occur only once, and 2.5% to 4% lies in the top ten. Unmatched junction bases numbered 7, after V lost 1 base and J lost 8 bases. The CDR3 contains 15 residues. Germline loops: CDR1 SGHRS, CDR2 YFSETQ. The chain is built from TRBV5-1 and TRBJ1-4, with 8 bases fitting TRBD1. Material: peripheral blood. The source is a man between 65 and 80 years old with acute or convalescent COVID-19. CDR3 DNA: TGCGCCAGCAGCTTGCTTGGGACAGGCGGCGAAAAACTGTTTTTT. Its translation: CASSLLGTGGEKLFF.